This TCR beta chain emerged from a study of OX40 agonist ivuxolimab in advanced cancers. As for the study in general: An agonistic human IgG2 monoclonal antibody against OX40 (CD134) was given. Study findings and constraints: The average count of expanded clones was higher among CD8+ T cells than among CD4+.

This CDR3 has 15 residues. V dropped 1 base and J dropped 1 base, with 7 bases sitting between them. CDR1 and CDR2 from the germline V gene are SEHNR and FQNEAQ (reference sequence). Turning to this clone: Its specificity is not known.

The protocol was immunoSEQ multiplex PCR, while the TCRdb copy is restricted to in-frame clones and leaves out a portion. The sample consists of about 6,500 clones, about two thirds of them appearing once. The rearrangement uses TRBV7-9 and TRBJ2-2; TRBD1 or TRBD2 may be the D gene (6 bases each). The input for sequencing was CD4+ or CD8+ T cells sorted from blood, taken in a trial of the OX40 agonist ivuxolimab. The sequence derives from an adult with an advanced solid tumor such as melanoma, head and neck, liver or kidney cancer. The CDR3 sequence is CASSLEGGNTGELFF. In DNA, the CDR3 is TGTGCCAGCAGCTTAGAGGGGGGGAACACCGGGGAGCTGTTTTTT.